The TCR beta chain described here comes from a study of OX40 agonist ivuxolimab in advanced cancers. Background on the whole study: Ivuxolimab was an agonistic, fully human IgG2 monoclonal antibody directed against OX40 (CD134), a costimulatory receptor. Intravenous ivuxolimab was administered to patients every 2 weeks at six dose levels: 0.01, 0.1, 0.3, 1.5, 3 and 10 mg/kg. Among the roughly 52 dose-escalation patients, about 20 had hepatocellular carcinoma, 15 melanoma, 9 renal cell carcinoma and 9 head and neck cancer. In the dose-escalation cohort, 70% to 85% of patients were male, and the mean age was roughly 60 years with a range of roughly 20 to 80. Patients were allowed to have had prior anti-PD-1, anti-PD-L1 or anti-CTLA-4 therapy, and approximately 40% of the dose-escalation patients had previously received checkpoint inhibitors. Three dose-escalation patients achieved partial responses, one with hepatocellular carcinoma and two with cutaneous melanoma. The purpose of peripheral TCRbeta sequencing was to test whether ivuxolimab changed TCR sequence diversity and led to clonal T-cell expansion. The paper reports the monotherapy dose-escalation portion (N of about 50 patients) of the phase I ivuxolimab trial. Study-wide conclusions, independent of this receptor: In the 0.1-3.0 mg/kg groups, partial responders were among the patients with the lowest normalized peripheral clonal expansion, particularly in CD8+ T cells. Low levels of normalized T-cell clonal expansion were also seen in some patients who did not respond. Clonal expansion of both CD4+ and CD8+ blood T cells was observed from baseline to week 6 at doses 0.1 to 3.0 mg/kg. After ivuxolimab, expanded clones were on average more numerous among CD8+ T cells than among CD4+ T cells. Antigen specificity was not determined for the clonally expanded peripheral T cells.

Genomic DNA was extracted from sorted cells for sequencing of the TCRbeta CDR3 region. The immunoSEQ Assay was used to sequence the TCRbeta CDR3 regions. What TCRdb holds here is the immuneACCESS table cut down to in-frame rearrangements. Part of the clones is not present; checked against another copy, under half of the missing clones reflect an unresolved V gene, and the others are unexplained. The sample table holds 120,000 or so clones, of which around nine tenths were seen once. Around 0.27% of the sample is in the top ten clones. In the germline V gene, CDR1 corresponds to KGHSH and CDR2 to LQKENI. Cut back by 3 bases and 0 bases, the V and J ends lie 5 bases apart. From the cysteine up to the phenylalanine, the CDR3 has a length of 13 residues. Only the CDR3 DNA stays, 39 bases, in frame from base 1. Concerning this clone: Its specific antigen is unknown. Qualities for individual bases were not recorded, and no much larger clone is one base off. Other nucleotide sequences from this sample produce the same CDR3.

The trial excluded patients who had a history of autoimmune disease or who were on systemic immunosuppression. Peripheral blood for TCR sequencing was collected from all dose cohorts at baseline, on cycle 4 day 1, and on cycle 7 day 1. The samples were taken from a phase I, first-in-human, multicenter, open-label dose-escalation trial of ivuxolimab. Adults with locally advanced or metastatic melanoma, renal cell carcinoma, hepatocellular carcinoma or head and neck squamous cell carcinoma were enrolled in the trial. Before TCR sequencing, CD4+ T cells and CD8+ T cells were sorted from peripheral blood as separate populations.

Sequenced here: CD4+ or CD8+ T cells sorted from blood, sampled in a trial of the OX40 agonist ivuxolimab. The sequence was obtained from an adult with an advanced solid tumor such as melanoma, head and neck, liver or kidney cancer. The rearranged chain carries TRBV18 and TRBJ1-1, with the D gene uncertain. This receptor carries the CDR3 CASSPPMNTEAFF. The DNA reads TGTGCCAGCTCACCGCCGATGAACACTGAAGCTTTCTTT.